This T cell receptor beta chain was captured by sequencing in a study of blood T cell repertoires in COVID-19. About the study: COVID-19 samples collected from the United States, Italy and Spain covered acute and convalescent phases. In each case, the material was cDNA or gDNA derived from T cells, B-cell-depleted T cells, or PBMCs.

The V gene end was trimmed by 6 bases and the J gene end by 6 bases; junction bases not matched to a gene: 10. The CDR3 length is 14 residues. Germline values: CDR1 MDHEN, CDR2 SYDVKM. In the original workflow: Amplification of reference gene primers provided the estimated nucleated cell counts. The table came from immunoSEQ multiplex PCR; TCRdb's copy has only in-frame clones and leaves some out. Clone size and the V and J calls come from that table; the DNA yielded D and trimming. The sample comprises approximately 210,000 clones, about four fifths of which are singletons, and less than 6.5% rests with the top ten.

The sequenced sample was peripheral blood. This sequence was found in a woman in her 70s with active or convalescent COVID-19. The chain joins TRBV28 to TRBJ1-2; TRBD1 matches 7 bases. Here the CDR3 DNA reads TGTGCCAGCAGCCCGACAGGGCCCACACATGGCTACACCTTC. It encodes CASSPTGPTHGYTF.